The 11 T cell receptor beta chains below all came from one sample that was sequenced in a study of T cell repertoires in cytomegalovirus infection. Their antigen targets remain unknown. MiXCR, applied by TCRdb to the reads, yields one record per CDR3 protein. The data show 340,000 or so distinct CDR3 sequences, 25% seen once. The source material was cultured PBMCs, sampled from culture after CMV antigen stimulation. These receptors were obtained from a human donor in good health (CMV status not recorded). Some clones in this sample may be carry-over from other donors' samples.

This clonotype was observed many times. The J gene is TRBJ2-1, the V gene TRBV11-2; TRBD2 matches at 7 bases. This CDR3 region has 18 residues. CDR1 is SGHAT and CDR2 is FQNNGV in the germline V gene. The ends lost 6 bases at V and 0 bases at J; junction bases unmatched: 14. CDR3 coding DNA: TGTGCCAGCAGGCCCAGGGTGCAGCGGGACCCCTCCTACAATGAGCAGTTCTTC. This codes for CASRPRVQRDPSYNEQFF.

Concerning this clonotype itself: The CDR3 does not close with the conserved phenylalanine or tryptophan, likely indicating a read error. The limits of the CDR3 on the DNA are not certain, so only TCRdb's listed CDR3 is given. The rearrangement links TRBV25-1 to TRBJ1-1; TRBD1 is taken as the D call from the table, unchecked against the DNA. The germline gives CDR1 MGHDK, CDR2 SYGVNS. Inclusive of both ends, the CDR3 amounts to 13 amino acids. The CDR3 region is CASSELTGRTTGP.

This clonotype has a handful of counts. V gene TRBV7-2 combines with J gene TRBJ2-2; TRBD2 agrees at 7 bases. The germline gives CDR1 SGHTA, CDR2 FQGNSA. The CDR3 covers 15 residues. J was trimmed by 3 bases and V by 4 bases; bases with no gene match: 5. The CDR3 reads CASSSKRGDTGELFF. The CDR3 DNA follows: TGTGCCAGCAGCTCGAAACGGGGGGACACCGGGGAGCTGTTTTTT.

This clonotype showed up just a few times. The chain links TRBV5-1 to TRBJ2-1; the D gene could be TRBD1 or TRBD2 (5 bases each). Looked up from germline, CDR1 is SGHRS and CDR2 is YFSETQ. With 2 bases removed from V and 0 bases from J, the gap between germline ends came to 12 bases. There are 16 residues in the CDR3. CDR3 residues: CASSLVGVSSYNEQFF. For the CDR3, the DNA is TGCGCCAGCAGCTTAGTGGGGGTCAGCTCCTACAATGAGCAGTTCTTC. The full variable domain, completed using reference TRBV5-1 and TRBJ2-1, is KAGVTQTPRYLIKTRGQQVTLSCSPISGHRSVSWYQQTPGQGLQFLFEYFSETQRNKGNFPGRFSGRQFSNSRSEMNVSTLELGDSALYLCASSLVGVSSYNEQFFGPGTRLTVL.

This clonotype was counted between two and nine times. CDR3 amino acids: CSAKVGGREEFF. In DNA form, the CDR3 reads TGCAGTGCCAAGGTGGGCGGGAGGGAGGAGTTCTTC. V gene TRBV20-1 combines with J gene TRBJ2-1; 9 bases match TRBD2. The germline V gene encodes CDR1 DFQATT and CDR2 SNEGSKA (reference sequence). The CDR3 covers 12 residues. The V and J ends lost 6 bases and 14 bases, in that order; junction bases with no gene match: 11.

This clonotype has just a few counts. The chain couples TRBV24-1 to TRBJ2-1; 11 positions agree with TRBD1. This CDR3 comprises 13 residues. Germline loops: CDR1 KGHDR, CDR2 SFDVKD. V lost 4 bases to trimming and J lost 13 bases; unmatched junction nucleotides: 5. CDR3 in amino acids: CATSDPGQGEQFF. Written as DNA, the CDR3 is TGTGCCACCAGTGACCCGGGACAGGGGGAACAGTTCTTC.

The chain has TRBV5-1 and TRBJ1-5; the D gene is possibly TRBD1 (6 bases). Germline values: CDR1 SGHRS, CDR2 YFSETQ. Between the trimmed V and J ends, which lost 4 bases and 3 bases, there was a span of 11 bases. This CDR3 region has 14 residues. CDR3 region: CASSEGGNNQPQHF. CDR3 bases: TGCGCCAGCAGCGAGGGGGGCAACAATCAGCCCCAGCATTTT.

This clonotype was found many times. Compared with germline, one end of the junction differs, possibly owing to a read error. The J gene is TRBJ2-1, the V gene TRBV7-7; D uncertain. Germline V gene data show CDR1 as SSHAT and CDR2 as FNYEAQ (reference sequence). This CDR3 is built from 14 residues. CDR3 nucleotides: TGTGCTAGCAGCTTAGATCTGCGCCTGGGGGAGCAGTTCTTC. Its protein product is CASSLDLRLGEQFF.

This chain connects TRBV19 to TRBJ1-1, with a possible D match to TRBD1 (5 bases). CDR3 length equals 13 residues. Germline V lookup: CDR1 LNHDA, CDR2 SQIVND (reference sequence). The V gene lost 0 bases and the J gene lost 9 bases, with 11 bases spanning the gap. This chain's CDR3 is CASSIDAGPKAFF. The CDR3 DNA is TGTGCCAGTAGTATAGATGCGGGACCGAAAGCTTTCTTT.

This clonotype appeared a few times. The chain's CDR3 is CASSPGDGANQPQHF. CDR3 DNA sequence: TGCGCCAGCAGCCCCGGGGACGGGGCTAATCAGCCCCAGCATTTT. The chain is built from TRBV5-1 and TRBJ1-5; D is possibly TRBD1 (5 bases). Germline CDR1 reads SGHRS; CDR2 reads YFSETQ. V lost 4 bases to trimming and J lost 4 bases, with 15 bases between them. The CDR3 extends over 15 amino acids.

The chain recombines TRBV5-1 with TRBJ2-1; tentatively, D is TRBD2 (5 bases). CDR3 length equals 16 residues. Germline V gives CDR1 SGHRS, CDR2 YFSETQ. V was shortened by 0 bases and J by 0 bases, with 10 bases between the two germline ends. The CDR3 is CASSLDSGSSYNEQFF. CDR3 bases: TGCGCCAGCAGCTTGGATTCGGGAAGCTCCTACAATGAGCAGTTCTTC.